This TCR beta chain was obtained from a study of beta chain features in type 1 diabetes. Expressed TCRB transcripts got sequenced, as all isolated RNA was reverse transcribed. This table comes from immunoSEQ multiplex PCR, and its TCRdb copy is limited to in-frame clones, with some not included. The profile covers 900,000 or so clones, with roughly 15% appearing a single time and 0.02% to 0.025% taken by the ten largest. Isolation of CD4+ naive, central memory, regulatory and stem cell-like memory cells was achieved by sorting via CD45RO/CCR7/CD25/CD127/CD95/CD27. This clone was picked up a small number of times. The CDR3 totals 11 residues. V was trimmed by 3 bases and J by 6 bases, leaving 6 bases between them. CDR1 and CDR2 from the germline V gene are DFQATT and SNEGSKA (reference sequence).

Sequencing was done on a sample of naive CD4+ T cells from blood. V is TRBV20-1 and J is TRBJ1-5; no clear D gene. The origin of this receptor is a woman aged 18-35 years in good health. The CDR3 coding sequence is TGCAGTGCTAGTGCGAGTCAGCCCCAGCATTTT. Amino acids: CSASASQPQHF.